One and the same sample provided the 12 T cell receptor beta chains below, sequenced in a study of naive and memory T cell subsets. Treatment: skin biopsy from PPD injection site in Mantoux-positive individual. An oligonucleotide containing a UMI was ligated to the 3' end of TCR cDNA. Ligated cDNA underwent four rounds of PCR with nested alpha and beta constant region primers and SP2. TCRdb independently ran MiXCR on the UMI-ligation and nested PCR reads; one entry per CDR3 protein. Here the sample spans approximately 22,000 distinct CDR3 sequences, around 6% being singletons. The material was skin, obtained from a tuberculin skin test site. These receptors were obtained from an adult in good health.

As for this clonotype: This could be a read error, since a much larger clone is one nucleotide away. The genes are TRBV18 and TRBJ1-5; the match to TRBD1 covers 9 bases. Germline-derived CDR1 and CDR2 are KGHSH and LQKENI. This CDR3 contains 17 residues. The CDR3 loop reads CASSRDRVPNSNQPQNF. The DNA of the CDR3 is TGTGCCAGCTCGAGGGACAGGGTACCGAATAGCAATCAGCCCCAGAATTTT.

At least ten counts were recorded for this clonotype. The rearrangement links TRBV12-3 or TRBV12-4 to TRBJ2-7; TRBD1 agrees at 7 bases. The J segment lost 0 bases and the V segment lost 4 bases, leaving 9 bases of the junction unmatched. The CDR3 is made up of 16 amino acids. CDR3 sequence: CASSSPGTVSSYEQYF. Here the CDR3 DNA reads TGTGCCAGCAGTTCCCCTGGGACAGTCAGCTCCTACGAGCAGTACTTC.

V and J are TRBV4-3 and TRBJ1-4; D uncertain. There are 16 residues in the CDR3. Germline CDR1 LGHNA, CDR2 YSLEER. V shed 0 bases and J shed 2 bases, with 10 bases lying between them. The CDR3 DNA sequence: TGCGCCAGCAGCCAAGAGGCACGACACACTAATGAAAAACTGTTTTTT. As protein: CASSQEARHTNEKLFF.

At least ten counts were recorded for this clonotype. The genes are TRBV19 and TRBJ1-1, with a possible D match to TRBD1 (6 bases). V was pared by 4 bases and J by 2 bases, with 11 bases between. The CDR3 has 14 residues. The germline V gene encodes CDR1 LNHDA and CDR2 SQIVND (reference sequence). In DNA form, the CDR3 reads TGTGCCAGTAGTACCATACAGGGTAACACTGAAGCTTTCTTT. This gives the protein CASSTIQGNTEAFF.

The chain is built from TRBV27 and TRBJ2-7; 7 bases are shared with TRBD1. The CDR3 has 13 residues. Looked up from germline, CDR1 is MNHEY and CDR2 is SMNVEV (reference sequence). After removal of 7 bases from V and 6 bases from J, the junction contained 9 bases not matched to a gene. The CDR3 loop is CASTGTESGEQYF. DNA of the CDR3: TGTGCCAGCACCGGGACAGAATCAGGCGAGCAGTACTTC.

This clonotype appeared many times. This chain joins TRBV9 and TRBJ2-1; 14 nucleotides line up with TRBD2. This CDR3 is built from 17 residues. J gave up 0 bases and V 3 bases, and 2 bases lay outside the gene matches. Germline CDR1 reads SGDLS; CDR2 reads YYNGEE. The CDR3 spells CASSEGLAGVSYNEQFF. The CDR3 nucleotides read TGTGCCAGCAGCGAGGGACTAGCGGGAGTCTCCTACAATGAGCAGTTCTTC.

The V and J genes are TRBV21-1 and TRBJ2-1; no check of the table's D call, TRBD2, against the DNA was made. TRBV21-1 is a listed pseudogene. The CDR3 has 18 residues. This CDR3 reads CASSKKPMTSGREDEQFF. The CDR3, as DNA: TGTGCCAGCAGCAAGAAGCCTATGACTAGCGGGAGGGAGGATGAGCAGTTCTTC.

This clonotype was counted at least ten times. This sequence joins TRBV15 and TRBJ2-6; the D gene is possibly TRBD1 (5 bases). The length of the CDR3 is 18 residues. Germline V lookup: CDR1 LNHNV, CDR2 YYDKDF (reference sequence). The V and J ends lost 0 bases and 2 bases respectively, with 14 bases between them. The CDR3 loop is CATSREEQVAAGANVLTF. The CDR3 DNA reads TGTGCCACCAGCAGAGAGGAACAGGTGGCTGCTGGGGCCAACGTCCTGACTTTC.

This clonotype was detected ten times or more. CDR3 residues: CASQASGRRNEQFF. In DNA, the CDR3 is TGTGCCAGCCAGGCTAGCGGGAGGCGCAATGAGCAGTTCTTC. The chain is built from TRBV19 and TRBJ2-1; 11 positions match TRBD2. This CDR3 comprises 14 residues. V gave up 9 bases and J gave up 6 bases; unmatched junction bases: 7. Germline V gene data show CDR1 as LNHDA and CDR2 as SQIVND (reference sequence).

This clonotype was picked up many times. The CDR3 DNA reads TGTGCCAGCAGCTTGAGGACTGGGGCCAACGTCCTGACTTTC. This gives the protein CASSLRTGANVLTF. The rearrangement links TRBV13 to TRBJ2-6; D call uncertain. With 3 bases removed from V and 2 bases from J, the gap between germline ends came to 5 bases. This CDR3 contains 14 residues. The germline V gene encodes CDR1 PRHDT and CDR2 FYEKMQ (reference sequence).

Relative to its sample, this clonotype is medium-sized. The chain is built from TRBV29-1 and TRBJ2-5; no firm D call. Germline CDR1 is SQVTM and CDR2 is ANQGSEA. The CDR3 loop spans 12 amino acids. Trimming stripped 2 bases from V and 11 bases from J, with 15 bases between. The CDR3 DNA follows: TGCAGCGTTGAACTCACGAGAAGCCCTCAGTACTTC. It yields the protein CSVELTRSPQYF.

This clonotype was seen a handful of times. The V gene is TRBV7-2, the J gene TRBJ2-7; 9 nucleotides line up with TRBD2. The CDR3 consists of 12 residues. The germline CDR1 and CDR2 sequences are SGHTA and FQGNSA. V was pared by 7 bases and J by 4 bases, with 2 bases of the junction left unmatched. The CDR3 bases are TGTGCCAGCACCCTAGCGGGGTACGAGCAGTACTTC. Translating gives CASTLAGYEQYF. The complete variable domain, with remaining parts taken from reference TRBV7-2 and TRBJ2-7, reads GAGVSQSPSNKVTEKGKDVELRCDPISGHTALYWYRQSLGQGLEFLIYFQGNSAPDKSGLPSDRFSAERTGGSVSTLTIQRTQQEDSAVYLCASTLAGYEQYFGPGTRLTVT.